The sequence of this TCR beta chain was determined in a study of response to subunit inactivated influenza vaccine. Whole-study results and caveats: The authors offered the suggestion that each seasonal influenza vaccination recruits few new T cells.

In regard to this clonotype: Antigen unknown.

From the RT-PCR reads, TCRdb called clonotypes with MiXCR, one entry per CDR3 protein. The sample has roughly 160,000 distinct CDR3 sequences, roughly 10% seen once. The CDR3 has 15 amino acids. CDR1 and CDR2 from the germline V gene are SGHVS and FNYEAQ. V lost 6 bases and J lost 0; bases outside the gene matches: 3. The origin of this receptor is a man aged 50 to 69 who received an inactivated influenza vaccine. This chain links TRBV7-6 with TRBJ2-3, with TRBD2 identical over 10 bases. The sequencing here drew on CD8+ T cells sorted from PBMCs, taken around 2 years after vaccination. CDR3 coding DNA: TGTGCCAGCAGTGGACTAGCGGCAAGCACAGATACGCAGTATTTT. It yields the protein CASSGLAASTDTQYF.